This TCR beta chain is from a study of regulatory T cells in long-lasting Graves disease. Study observations and caveats: TRBV28, TRBJ1-2 and TRBJ2-5 were favored in persistent disease. The study found persistent patients shared more public clonotypes (roughly 2,800) than new patients (nearly 1,000).

There are many counts of this clonotype. Its antigen is as yet unknown. In germline, CDR1 is SGHKS, CDR2 YYEKEE (reference sequence). Trimming took 2 bases from V and 5 from J; bases not matched to a gene: 6. The CDR3 has 14 amino acids. The time point is: newly diagnosed GD, antithyroid drugs for less than 3 months. From PBMCs, RNA was extracted and then used to make the TCR library. One endocrinology department in Xi'an, China, was where patients came from. The authors built TCR beta libraries using iRepertoire HTBI primers and Arm-PCR of CDR3 regions. TCRdb re-called the multiplex PCR reads with MiXCR, one entry per CDR3 protein. The data show roughly 530,000 distinct CDR3 sequences, roughly a sixth seen once. These data were likewise used in another study, on T cells in Graves' hyperthyroidism and ophthalmopathy. That study reports: TCR CDR3 underwent first-round RT-PCR with the HTBI primer set.

The chain is built from TRBV5-5 and TRBJ1-2; TRBD1 matches at 7 bases. This sample comprised peripheral blood mononuclear cells (PBMCs), obtained at new diagnosis, from a patient treated with antithyroid drugs. The receptor was isolated from a woman aged 35-65 years with Graves disease. The DNA for the CDR3 is TGTGCCAGCAGCTTAGGGGACAGCGTTTATGGCTACACCTTC. It encodes CASSLGDSVYGYTF.